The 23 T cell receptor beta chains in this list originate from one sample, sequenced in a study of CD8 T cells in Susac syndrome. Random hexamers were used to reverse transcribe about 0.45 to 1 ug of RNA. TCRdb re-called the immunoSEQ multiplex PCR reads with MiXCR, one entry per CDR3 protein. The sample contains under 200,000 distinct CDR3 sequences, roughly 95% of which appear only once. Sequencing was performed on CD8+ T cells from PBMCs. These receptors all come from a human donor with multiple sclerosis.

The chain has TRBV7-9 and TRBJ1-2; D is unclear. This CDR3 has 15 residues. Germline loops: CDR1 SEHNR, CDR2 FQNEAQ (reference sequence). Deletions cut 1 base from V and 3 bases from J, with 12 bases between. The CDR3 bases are TGTGCCAGCAGCTTAGTGGAAGTCAGCTACTATGGCTACACCTTC. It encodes CASSLVEVSYYGYTF.

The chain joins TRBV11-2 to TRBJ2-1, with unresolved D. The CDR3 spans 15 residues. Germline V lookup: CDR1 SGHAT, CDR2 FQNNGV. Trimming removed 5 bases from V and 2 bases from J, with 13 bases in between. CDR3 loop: CASSGRRATYNEQFF. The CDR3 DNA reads TGTGCCAGCAGCGGCCGCCGGGCTACCTACAATGAGCAGTTCTTC.

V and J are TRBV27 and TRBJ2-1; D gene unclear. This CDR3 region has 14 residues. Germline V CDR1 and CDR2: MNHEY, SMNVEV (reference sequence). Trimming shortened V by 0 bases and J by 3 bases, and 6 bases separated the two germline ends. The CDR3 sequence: CASSLSSDYNEQFF. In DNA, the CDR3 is TGTGCCAGCAGTTTATCCTCTGACTACAATGAGCAGTTCTTC.

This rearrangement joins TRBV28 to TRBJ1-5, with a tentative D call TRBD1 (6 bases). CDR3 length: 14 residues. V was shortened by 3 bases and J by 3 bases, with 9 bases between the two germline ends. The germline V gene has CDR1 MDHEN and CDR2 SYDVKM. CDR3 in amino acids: CASSFVGHNQPQHF. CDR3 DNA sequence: TGTGCCAGCAGTTTTGTGGGACACAATCAGCCCCAGCATTTT.

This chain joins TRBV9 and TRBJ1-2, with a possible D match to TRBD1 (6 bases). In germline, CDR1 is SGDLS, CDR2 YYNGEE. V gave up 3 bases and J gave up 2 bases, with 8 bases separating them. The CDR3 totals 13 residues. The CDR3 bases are TGTGCCAGCAGCGCTCAGGGGAACTATGGCTACACCTTC. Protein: CASSAQGNYGYTF.

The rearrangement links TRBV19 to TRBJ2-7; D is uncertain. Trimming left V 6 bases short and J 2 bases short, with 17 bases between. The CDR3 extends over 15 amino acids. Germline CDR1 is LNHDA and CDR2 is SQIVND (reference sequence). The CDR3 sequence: CASSMWGRRTYEQYF. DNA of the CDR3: TGTGCCAGTAGCATGTGGGGTCGCCGAACCTACGAGCAGTACTTC.

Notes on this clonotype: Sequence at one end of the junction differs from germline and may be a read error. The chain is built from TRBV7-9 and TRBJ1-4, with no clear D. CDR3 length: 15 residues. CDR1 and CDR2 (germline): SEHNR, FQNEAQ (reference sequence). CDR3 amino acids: CASSLAPTANEKLFF. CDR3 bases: TGTGCCAGCAGTTTAGCGCCGACGGCTAATGAAAAACTGTTTTTT.

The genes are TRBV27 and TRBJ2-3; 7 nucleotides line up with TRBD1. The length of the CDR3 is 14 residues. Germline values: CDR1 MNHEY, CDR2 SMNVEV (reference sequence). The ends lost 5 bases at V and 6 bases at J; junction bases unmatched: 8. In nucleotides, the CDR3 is TGTGCCAGCAGTCACCACAGGGGCGGGGATACGCAGTATTTT. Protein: CASSHHRGGDTQYF.

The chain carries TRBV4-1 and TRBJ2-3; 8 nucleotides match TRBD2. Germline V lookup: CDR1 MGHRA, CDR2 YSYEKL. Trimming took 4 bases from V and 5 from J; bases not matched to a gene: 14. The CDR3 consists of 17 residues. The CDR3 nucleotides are TGCGCCAGCAGCCCCCACCTTAGCGGGAAGGAGAGAGATACGCAGTATTTT. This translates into CASSPHLSGKERDTQYF.

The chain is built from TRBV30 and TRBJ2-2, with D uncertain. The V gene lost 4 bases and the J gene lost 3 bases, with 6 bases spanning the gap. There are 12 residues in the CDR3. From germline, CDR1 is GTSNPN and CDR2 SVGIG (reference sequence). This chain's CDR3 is CAWKQHTGELFF. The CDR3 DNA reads TGTGCCTGGAAACAGCACACCGGGGAGCTGTTTTTT.

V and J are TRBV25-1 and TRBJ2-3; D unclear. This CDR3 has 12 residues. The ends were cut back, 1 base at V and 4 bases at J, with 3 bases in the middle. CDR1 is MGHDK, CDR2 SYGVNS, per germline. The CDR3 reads CASSESPDTQYF. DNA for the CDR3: TGTGCCAGCAGTGAATCCCCAGATACGCAGTATTTT.

Here the CDR3 DNA reads TGTGCCAGCTCACCCTATCTTCCAGGGTACAACACCGGGGAGCTGTTTTTT. Protein: CASSPYLPGYNTGELFF. The genes are TRBV18 and TRBJ2-2, with D maybe TRBD1 (5 bases). V lost 3 bases, J lost 2 bases, and 16 bases lay in between. CDR1 KGHSH and CDR2 LQKENI come from the germline V gene. The CDR3 is 17 amino acids.

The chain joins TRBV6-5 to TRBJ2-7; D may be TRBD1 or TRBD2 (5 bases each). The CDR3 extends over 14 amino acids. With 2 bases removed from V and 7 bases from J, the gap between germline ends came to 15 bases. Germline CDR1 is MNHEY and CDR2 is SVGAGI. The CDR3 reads CASSYDPGPREQYF. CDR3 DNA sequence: TGTGCCAGCAGTTACGACCCGGGGCCCAGGGAGCAGTACTTC.

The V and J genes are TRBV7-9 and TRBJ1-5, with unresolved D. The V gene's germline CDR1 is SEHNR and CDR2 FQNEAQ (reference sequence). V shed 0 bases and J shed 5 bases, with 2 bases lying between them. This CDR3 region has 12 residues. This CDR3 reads CASSLADQPQHF. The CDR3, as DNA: TGTGCCAGCAGCTTAGCCGATCAGCCCCAGCATTTT.

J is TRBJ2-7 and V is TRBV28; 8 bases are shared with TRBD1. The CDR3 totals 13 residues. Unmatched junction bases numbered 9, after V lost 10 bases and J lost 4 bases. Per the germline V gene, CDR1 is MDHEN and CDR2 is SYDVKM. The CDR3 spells CATTDREAYEQYF. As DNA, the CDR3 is TGTGCCACTACGGACAGGGAGGCGTACGAGCAGTACTTC.

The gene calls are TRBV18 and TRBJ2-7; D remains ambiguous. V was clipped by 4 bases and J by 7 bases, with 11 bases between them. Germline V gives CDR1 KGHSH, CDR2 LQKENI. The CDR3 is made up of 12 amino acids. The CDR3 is CASSLDGLEQYF. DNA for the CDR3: TGTGCCAGCTCACTAGACGGTCTAGAGCAGTACTTC.

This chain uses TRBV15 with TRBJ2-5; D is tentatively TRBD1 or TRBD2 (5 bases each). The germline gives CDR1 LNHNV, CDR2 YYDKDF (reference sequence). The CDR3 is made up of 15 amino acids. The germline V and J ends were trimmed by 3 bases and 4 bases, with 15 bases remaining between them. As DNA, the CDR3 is TGTGCCACCAGCAGTTCTGGGGGAACGGGAGAGACCCAGTACTTC. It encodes CATSSSGGTGETQYF.

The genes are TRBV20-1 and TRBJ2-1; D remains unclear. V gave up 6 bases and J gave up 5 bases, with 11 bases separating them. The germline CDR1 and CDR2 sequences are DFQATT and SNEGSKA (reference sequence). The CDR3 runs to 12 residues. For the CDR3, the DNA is TGCAGTGCCGAGAGGTGGGACAATGAGCAGTTCTTC. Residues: CSAERWDNEQFF.

CDR3 in DNA: TGTGCCAGCAGCTTAGGCCCCCAGGGGACTGGGGCCAACGTCCTGACTTTC. Its protein product is CASSLGPQGTGANVLTF. V usage is TRBV11-2 and J usage is TRBJ2-6; a possible D gene is TRBD1 (6 bases). CDR3 size: 17 residues. Trimming stripped 1 base from V and 2 bases from J, with 12 bases between. CDR1 and CDR2 from the germline V gene are SGHAT and FQNNGV.

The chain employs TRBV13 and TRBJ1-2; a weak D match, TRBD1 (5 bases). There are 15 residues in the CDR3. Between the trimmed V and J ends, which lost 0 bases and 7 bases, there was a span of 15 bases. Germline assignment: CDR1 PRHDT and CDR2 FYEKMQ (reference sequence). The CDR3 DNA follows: TGTGCCAGCAGCTTAGGGACAGAGGGTTTGGTTGGCTACACCTTC. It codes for CASSLGTEGLVGYTF.

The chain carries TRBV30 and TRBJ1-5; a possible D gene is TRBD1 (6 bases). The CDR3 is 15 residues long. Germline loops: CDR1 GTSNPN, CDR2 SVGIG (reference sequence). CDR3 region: CAARPQGNSNQPQHF. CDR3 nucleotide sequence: TGTGCGGCGCGACCCCAGGGGAATAGCAATCAGCCCCAGCATTTT.

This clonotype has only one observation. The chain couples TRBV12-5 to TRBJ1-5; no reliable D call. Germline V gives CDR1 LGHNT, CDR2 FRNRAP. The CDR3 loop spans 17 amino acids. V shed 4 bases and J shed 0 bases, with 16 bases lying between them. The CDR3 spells CASGSWRRTYSNQPQHF. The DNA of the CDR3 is TGTGCTAGTGGTTCATGGAGGCGGACCTATAGCAATCAGCCCCAGCATTTT.

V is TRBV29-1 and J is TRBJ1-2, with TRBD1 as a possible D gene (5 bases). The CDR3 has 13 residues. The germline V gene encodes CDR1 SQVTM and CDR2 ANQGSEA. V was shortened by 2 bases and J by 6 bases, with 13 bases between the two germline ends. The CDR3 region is CSVEPPGPHGYTF. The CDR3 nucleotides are TGCAGCGTTGAACCCCCGGGACCCCATGGCTACACCTTC.